A single sample gave rise to the 20 T cell receptor delta chains below, sequenced in a study of gamma-delta chains in newborns, infants, children. TCRdb re-called the reads using CATT. Of thousands of delta-chain clones listed, roughly 3.9% are singletons. The sequenced sample was blood. These receptors were taken from a child who was a newborn, infant or young child, either healthy, febrile or measles-vaccinated (not recorded which).

In regard to this clone: TCRdb's protein, taken from a much larger clone, differs from this DNA's translation at residue 5, likely owing to a read error; the protein displayed comes from the DNA. The V call is TRDV3, the J call TRDJ2; 11 positions agree with TRDD3. V gave up 0 bases and J gave up 7 bases; unmatched junction bases: 7. The CDR3 sequence is 15 residues long. CDR1 and CDR2 from the germline V gene are TVYSNPD and GDNSRS (reference sequence). Here the CDR3 reads CAFRMGDTGGAQLFF. The CDR3 DNA is TGTGCCTTTAGGATGGGGGATACGGGAGGAGCACAACTCTTCTTT.

Note on this clone: TCRdb's entry gives the protein of a much larger clone, which mismatches this DNA's translation at residue 6, likely from a read error; the protein reported here is translated from the DNA. The rearrangement links TRDV2 to TRDJ1; D possibly corresponds to TRDD3 (5 bases). Deletions cut 4 bases from V and 2 bases from J, with 10 bases between. The CDR3 has 13 residues. CDR1 GEAIGNYY and CDR2 EKD come from the germline V gene. The CDR3 nucleotides are TGTGCCTGTGAGTACTTGGGGACCGATAAACTCATCTTT. It is translated as CACEYLGTDKLIF.

This clone was detected a few times. A much more abundant neighbour one base away suggests this may be a read error. This sample also contains other DNA sequences that code for the same CDR3. V usage is TRDV1 and J usage is TRDJ1; the D gene is possibly TRDD3 (5 bases). This CDR3 is built from 19 residues. With 3 bases removed from V and 5 bases from J, the gap between germline ends came to 28 bases. Germline loops: CDR1 TSWWSYY, CDR2 QGS. CDR3 amino acids: CALGDTLGTEARPGDKLIF. Here the CDR3 DNA reads TGTGCTCTTGGGGATACCCTGGGCACGGAGGCCCGACCGGGTGATAAACTCATCTTT.

Of note for this clone: The protein given by TCRdb reflects a much larger clone and differs at residue 9 from this DNA's translation, likely from a read error; the protein shown is the DNA's translation. The chain couples TRDV2 to TRDJ3, with TRDD3 identical over 8 bases. The length of the CDR3 is 17 residues. Trimming at V came to 2 bases and at J to 6 bases, leaving 8 bases not matched to a gene. Germline V CDR1 and CDR2: GEAIGNYY, EKD. The CDR3 sequence is CACDKILGGTDTRQMFF. Here the CDR3 DNA reads TGTGCCTGTGACAAAATACTGGGGGGTACGGACACCCGACAGATGTTTTTC.

Points on this clone: The amino acid sequence in TCRdb belongs to a much larger clone and departs from this DNA's translation at residue 11, likely a sequencing read error; the sequence shown is translated from the DNA. The J gene is TRDJ3, the V gene TRDV2; 11 bases align to TRDD3. Trimming took 0 bases from V and 2 from J; bases not matched to a gene: 5. The CDR3 totals 19 residues. Germline CDR1 is GEAIGNYY and CDR2 is EKD. In nucleotides, the CDR3 is TGTGCCTGTGACACCGTACTGGGGGATAGCCCCTGGGACACCCGACAGATGTTTTTC. Amino acid sequence: CACDTVLGDSPWDTRQMFF.

Sample share makes this clone medium-sized. Sequence at one end of the junction differs from germline and may be a read error. V gene TRDV2 combines with J gene TRDJ2; the D gene is possibly TRDD3 (6 bases). Germline CDR1 GEAIGNYY, CDR2 EKD. The CDR3 contains 15 residues. CDR3 sequence: CACDWRGSTTAHLFF. The CDR3 nucleotides read TGTGCCTGTGACTGGAGGGGGAGCACAACAGCACACCTCTTCTTT.

Of note for this clone: A single base is all that separates this from a far larger clone, so a read error is likely. This CDR3 is also generated by other DNA sequences in the sample. The gene calls are TRDV1 and TRDJ1; 13 bases map to TRDD3. Trimming at V came to 9 bases and at J to 2 bases, leaving 39 bases not matched to a gene. The CDR3 runs to 26 residues. Germline V gene sequence: CDR1 TSWWSYY, CDR2 QGS. CDR3 sequence reads: CALPGLPASLGDTRSIAWGRTDKLIF. For the CDR3, the DNA is TGTGCTCTGCCCGGCCTCCCCGCTTCACTGGGGGATACGCGATCGATCGCGTGGGGAAGGACCGATAAACTCATCTTT.

There are a few counts of this clone. TCRdb records a much larger clone's protein for this DNA, with a difference at residue 5 that likely arises from a read error; the protein given is the translation of the DNA. This sequence joins TRDV2 and TRDJ3; TRDD3 aligns across 8 bases. Germline CDR1 and CDR2: GEAIGNYY and EKD. The CDR3 spans 18 residues. V gave up 3 bases and J gave up 0 bases; unmatched junction bases: 6. The CDR3 sequence: CACDALGASSWDTRQMFF. Written as DNA, the CDR3 is TGTGCCTGTGACGCACTGGGGGCAAGCTCCTGGGACACCCGACAGATGTTTTTC.

This clone was observed a few times. The protein held in TCRdb is that of a much larger clone and does not match this DNA's translation at residue 5, likely because of a read error; the protein shown is translated from the DNA. The chain carries TRDV1 and TRDJ1; 9 nucleotides match TRDD3. This CDR3 contains 15 residues. Germline V gene sequence: CDR1 TSWWSYY, CDR2 QGS. V lost 4 bases and J lost 6; bases outside the gene matches: 9. CDR3 nucleotide sequence: TGTGCTCTTGGGGGACTCTGGGGGATGGGGAATAAACTCATCTTT. Residues: CALGGLWGMGNKLIF.

This clone was observed a handful of times. TCRdb's protein, taken from a much larger clone, differs from this DNA's translation at residue 10, likely owing to a read error; the protein displayed comes from the DNA. The J gene is TRDJ2, the V gene TRDV1; a possible D gene is TRDD2 (9 bases). V was cut by 4 bases and J by 7 bases, with 25 bases left in between. The V gene's germline CDR1 is TSWWSYY and CDR2 QGS. CDR3 length: 18 amino acids. Written as DNA, the CDR3 is TGTGCTCTTGGGGCTCCCTTCCTACGGGGCACTGGGGGAGCACAACTCTTCTTT. As protein: CALGAPFLRGTGGAQLFF.

This clone has a handful of counts. A read error likely explains why the TCRdb protein, taken from a much larger clone, differs from this DNA's translation at residue 4; the protein shown is translated from the DNA. The rearrangement joins TRDV2 to TRDJ3; D possibly corresponds to TRDD3 (5 bases). The CDR3 has 19 amino acids. The germline gives CDR1 GEAIGNYY, CDR2 EKD. CDR3 sequence reads: CACGTAGGPPSWDTRQMFF. CDR3 DNA sequence: TGTGCCTGTGGCACCGCAGGGGGCCCACCCTCCTGGGACACCCGACAGATGTTTTTC.

By sample share, this clone is medium-sized. The chain has TRDV1 and TRDJ1, with 9 bases that match TRDD3. Germline trimming cut 2 bases from V and 4 bases from J; bases unmatched to any gene: 5. The germline V gene encodes CDR1 TSWWSYY and CDR2 QGS. The CDR3 is 15 residues long. This CDR3 is CALGEGGYFLDKLIF. CDR3 DNA sequence: TGTGCTCTTGGGGAAGGGGGATACTTTCTCGATAAACTCATCTTT.

About this clone itself: One end of the junction fails to match germline, which may point to a read error. Other nucleotide sequences in the sample specify the same CDR3. J is TRDJ2 and V is TRDV2; D ambiguous. This CDR3 is built from 11 residues. Germline lookup yields CDR1 GEAIGNYY and CDR2 EKD. The CDR3 DNA reads as TGTGCCTGTGACCCGACAGCACAGCTCTTCTTT. It specifies CACDPTAQLFF.

The table lists this clone with a few counts. TCRdb attributes to this sequence the protein of a much larger clone, which differs from the DNA translation at residues 3 and 8; a read error is likely, and the protein displayed is translated from the DNA. This chain uses TRDV2 with TRDJ3, with D tentatively TRDD3 (6 bases). CDR3 size: 18 residues. The germline CDR1 and CDR2 sequences are GEAIGNYY and EKD. The CDR3: CARDTGGLSSWDTRQMFF. CDR3 sequence (DNA): TGTGCCCGTGACACCGGGGGACTGAGCTCCTGGGACACCCGACAGATGTTTTTC.

The table lists this clone with a few counts. TCRdb assigns this DNA the protein of a much larger clone, which departs from its translation at residue 8; this likely reflects a read error, and the protein shown comes from translating the DNA. The rearrangement uses TRDV2 and TRDJ3; a weak D match, TRDD3 (6 bases). The V and J ends lost 0 bases and 0 bases respectively, with 14 bases between them. The CDR3 has 19 amino acids. CDR1 GEAIGNYY and CDR2 EKD come from the germline V gene. CDR3 sequence (DNA): TGTGCCTGTGACACCTTGGGGATCCTAAGCTCCTGGGACACCCGACAGATGTTTTTC. Its translation: CACDTLGILSSWDTRQMFF.

This clone was observed a handful of times. The protein held in TCRdb is that of a much larger clone and does not match this DNA's translation at residue 15, likely because of a read error; the protein shown is translated from the DNA. The chain recombines TRDV1 with TRDJ1, with a tentative D call TRDD3 (9 bases). This CDR3 region has 17 residues. Germline loops: CDR1 TSWWSYY, CDR2 QGS. CDR3 sequence: CALGGNFLLGDTDKRIF. As DNA, the CDR3 is TGTGCTCTTGGGGGGAACTTCCTACTGGGGGACACCGATAAACGCATCTTT.

Remarks on this clone: A read error likely explains this, since a far larger clone differs by one base. The genes are TRDV2 and TRDJ2; 8 bases are shared with TRDD3. Germline CDR1 is GEAIGNYY and CDR2 is EKD. This CDR3 is built from 14 residues. Here the CDR3 reads CARDTWGMTAQLFF. The CDR3 DNA reads TGTGCCCGTGACACCTGGGGGATGACAGCACAACTCTTCTTT.

To note about this clone: A much larger clone differs by one base, so this may be a read error. In the same sample, other DNA sequences code for this CDR3. The chain is built from TRDV1 and TRDJ1, with a possible D match to TRDD2 (6 bases). This CDR3 has 21 residues. The V gene lost 2 bases and the J gene lost 3 bases, with 31 bases spanning the gap. The germline V gene has CDR1 TSWWSYY and CDR2 QGS. The CDR3 DNA follows: TGTGCTCTTGGGGAATGCTTCCTGGAGGGATCTGTGGGCCCGAGGTCCGATAAACTCATCTTT. Translated: CALGECFLEGSVGPRSDKLIF.

This clone was picked up a small number of times. A far larger clone differs by one base, so this is likely a read error. The rearrangement uses TRDV1 and TRDJ3, with 10 nucleotides matching TRDD3. V shed 1 base and J 2 bases; nucleotides not matched to a gene: 20. The germline gives CDR1 TSWWSYY, CDR2 QGS. This CDR3 is built from 24 residues. The CDR3 DNA sequence: TGTGCTCTTGGGGAACGCCGGAGTTACTGGGGGATTCGGGATCGACCCTGGGACACCCGACAGATGTTTTTC. As protein: CALGERRSYWGIRDRPWDTRQMFF.

This clone was counted only a few times. A far bigger clonotype differs at one base, so this is likely a read error. Other DNA sequences in the sample encode the same CDR3. The gene calls are TRDV1 and TRDJ1, with 11 bases fitting TRDD3. Trimming took 0 bases from V and 5 from J; bases not matched to a gene: 11. The CDR3 has 18 amino acids. Looked up from germline, CDR1 is TSWWSYY and CDR2 is QGS. The chain's CDR3 is CALGELPGGYRVDDKLIF. CDR3 nucleotides: TGTGCTCTTGGGGAACTTCCTGGGGGATACAGGGTGGATGATAAACTCATCTTT.